These T cell receptor beta chains were read from a single sample in a study of cytomegalovirus exposure and HLA in healthy donors. Repertoires were generated with immunoSEQ multiplex PCR, while TCRdb's copy carries only in-frame clones and drops some. The sample holds 65,000 to 90,000 clones; about 87% are singletons and the top ten take 3% to 4%. What was sequenced was PBMCs. The receptors shown here come from a woman under 30 in good health and CMV-seropositive. Each CDR3 is given with its conserved first and last residue. Each record gives: clone size, V gene, CDR3 length, D gene, J gene, CDR3 DNA, CDR3 protein. D genes are given only for firm matches. Clone size, where shown, is once, few, many, or a class for clones that have expanded.

clone_size: NA; v_call: TRBV7-8; cdr3_length: 16; d_call: NA; j_call: TRBJ1-5; cdr3_nt: TGTGCCAGCAGCCCGGGCCGGGGGTTGGGCAATCAGCCCCAGCATTTT; cdr3_aa: CASSPGRGLGNQPQHF
clone_size: NA; v_call: TRBV6-5; cdr3_length: 14; d_call: TRBD1; j_call: TRBJ1-5; cdr3_nt: TGTGCCAGCAGCCAGGGGGGAAACAATCAGCCCCAGCATTTT; cdr3_aa: CASSQGGNNQPQHF
clone_size: NA; v_call: TRBV7-6; cdr3_length: 11; d_call: NA; j_call: TRBJ2-1; cdr3_nt: TGTGCCAGCAGCGCTAACAATGAGCAGTTCTTC; cdr3_aa: CASSANNEQFF
clone_size: NA; v_call: TRBV6-4; cdr3_length: 14; d_call: NA; j_call: TRBJ2-6; cdr3_nt: TGTGCCAGCAGTGACAGGGGTGGGGCCAACGTCCTGACTTTC; cdr3_aa: CASSDRGGANVLTF
clone_size: NA; v_call: TRBV14; cdr3_length: 16; d_call: NA; j_call: TRBJ2-3; cdr3_nt: TGTGCCAGCAGCCAAGATTCGCGCCCAATCCGAGATACGCAGTATTTT; cdr3_aa: CASSQDSRPIRDTQYF
clone_size: NA; v_call: TRBV7-6; cdr3_length: 17; d_call: NA; j_call: TRBJ2-2; cdr3_nt: TGTGCCAGCAGCGAACAGACAGGTCAGACTCCCGCCGGGGAGCTGTTTTTT; cdr3_aa: CASSEQTGQTPAGELFF
clone_size: few; v_call: TRBV30; cdr3_length: 14; d_call: NA; j_call: TRBJ1-1; cdr3_nt: TGTGCCTGGAAGGTAAGGGGAATGAACACTGAAGCTTTCTTT; cdr3_aa: CAWKVRGMNTEAFF
clone_size: NA; v_call: TRBV7-6; cdr3_length: 14; d_call: NA; j_call: TRBJ2-1; cdr3_nt: TGTGCCAGCAGCTTAGGACTTGGGGCGAATGAGCAGTTCTTC; cdr3_aa: CASSLGLGANEQFF
clone_size: NA; v_call: TRBV27; cdr3_length: 16; d_call: TRBD2; j_call: TRBJ2-3; cdr3_nt: TGTGCCAGCAGTCAAGTAGCGGGAGGGCACACAGATACGCAGTATTTT; cdr3_aa: CASSQVAGGHTDTQYF
clone_size: NA; v_call: TRBV6-6; cdr3_length: 16; d_call: TRBD2; j_call: TRBJ2-7; cdr3_nt: TGTGCCAGCAGTTCCATCGGACTAGCGGGAAACTACGAGCAGTACTTC; cdr3_aa: CASSSIGLAGNYEQYF
clone_size: NA; v_call: TRBV4-3; cdr3_length: 13; d_call: NA; j_call: TRBJ1-1; cdr3_nt: TGCGCCAGCAGCCGACAAGAAGGTACTGAAGCTTTCTTT; cdr3_aa: CASSRQEGTEAFF
clone_size: once; v_call: TRBV19; cdr3_length: 12; d_call: TRBD1; j_call: TRBJ2-3; cdr3_nt: TGTGCCAGTAGTTCAGACAGGGCACAGCAGTATTTT; cdr3_aa: CASSSDRAQQYF
clone_size: NA; v_call: TRBV30; cdr3_length: 14; d_call: TRBD1; j_call: TRBJ1-2; cdr3_nt: TGTGCCTGGAAAGGGACAGGGCTTCGCTATGGCTACACCTTC; cdr3_aa: CAWKGTGLRYGYTF
clone_size: NA; v_call: TRBV4-2; cdr3_length: 14; d_call: NA; j_call: TRBJ1-6; cdr3_nt: TGTGCCAGCAGCCTCGGGTATTATAATTCACCCCTCCACTTT; cdr3_aa: CASSLGYYNSPLHF